A selection of T cell receptor beta chains follows, all from one sample in a study of T-cell memory formation after mild COVID-19. TCRdb reanalysed the 5' RACE reads using MiXCR and keeps one entry per CDR3 protein. The table records 450,000 or so distinct CDR3 sequences, roughly 25% of them present only once. Material for sequencing was PBMCs or a T cell subset sorted from them (not recorded which). The receptor source for this set is an adult woman who had mild COVID-19 (a few samples of this study predate the infection). Cell type and time point are not known. Both conserved end residues are part of each CDR3. The D gene is left open where the match is weak.

- | TRBV29-1 | CSVKLLTGEDTGELFF
- | TRBV5-1 | CASSFLAAGEYGYTF
- | TRBV20-1 | CSAEPGDGSYEQYF
- | TRBV14 | CASSLTALTEAFF
TRBD1 | TRBV11-2 | CASSGRQGGSTEAFF
- | TRBV20-1 | CSARVDSEAFF
- | TRBV12-3/TRBV12-4 | CASSWGGGDNEQFF
TRBD1 | TRBV15 | CATSRDWGQGASDTQYF
- | TRBV7-2 | CASSRDVPSNYGYTF
- | TRBV5-1 | CASSLTGRGTGNTIYF
- | TRBV21-1 | CASSKGLNEQYF
- | TRBV20-1 | CSASLGPAETQYF
TRBD2 | TRBV7-2 | CASRLVAGSRNEQFF
- | TRBV5-1 | CASSLAGVGRGLYTEAFF
- | TRBV18 | CASSPGPRRPYGYTF
TRBD1 | TRBV6-6 | CASSYNDRVSQPQHF
TRBD1 | TRBV24-1 | CATSDLRQGGYGYTF
TRBD1 | TRBV20-1 | CSARTGNYEQYF
TRBD1 | TRBV7-2 | CASSLSRATGRGYTF
- | TRBV3-1 | CASSQGGSPYSKF
- | TRBV5-4 | CASSSYGGTYNEQFF
- | TRBV4-3 | CASSQDLGPSGGYTF
- | TRBV24-1 | CATSAVPSTATYNEQFF
TRBD1 | TRBV6-2/TRBV6-3 | CASSYLRQGQQFF
- | TRBV5-1 | CASSADQSSYNEQFF